The 3 T cell receptor beta chains below were found in one sample sequenced in a study of human T cells and chemical hapten exposure. Each CDR3 protein gets one entry after TCRdb re-called the RACE reads with MiXCR. The table includes under 200,000 distinct CDR3 sequences, 30% detected once. Time point in this sample: pre-sensitization, week 0. Treatment defined: therapeutic diphenylcyclopropenone sensitization with weekly scalp DPC. Sequencing used whole blood, obtained in connection with sensitization to the hapten diphenylcyclopropenone (DPC). The receptor source for this set is a woman under 40 with alopecia areata. Some clones in this sample may be carry-over from other donors' samples.

This clonotype turned up a few times. This chain links TRBV29-1 with TRBJ2-3; D may match TRBD1 or TRBD2 (5 bases each). CDR1 and CDR2 from the germline V gene are SQVTM and ANQGSEA. The CDR3 covers 12 residues. V shed 1 base and J shed 6 bases, with 8 bases lying between them. CDR3 in amino acids: CSVEGWGDTQYF. DNA for the CDR3: TGCAGCGTTGAAGGTTGGGGGGATACGCAGTATTTT.

The chain combines TRBV12-3 or TRBV12-4 with TRBJ1-3; D unresolved. This CDR3 has 16 residues. Trimming took off 6 bases at V and 0 bases at J, with 15 bases between the two ends. This CDR3 is CASSPRLGGSGNTIYF. CDR3 coding DNA: TGTGCCAGCAGCCCACGACTCGGAGGCTCTGGAAACACCATATATTTT.

The V gene is TRBV18, the J gene TRBJ1-5; D is undetermined. CDR3 length: 14 amino acids. From germline, CDR1 is KGHSH and CDR2 LQKENI. V lost 3 bases, J lost 0 bases, and 6 bases lay in between. CDR3 sequence: CASSPENSNQPQHF. For the CDR3, the DNA is TGTGCCAGCTCACCGGAGAATAGCAATCAGCCCCAGCATTTT.